The 22 T cell receptor beta chains in this list originate from one sample, sequenced in a study of blood T cell repertoires in COVID-19. Here immunoSEQ multiplex PCR was the method, and the copy in TCRdb shows in-frame clones only, minus some. The sample consists of a few hundred thousand clones, roughly 84% of them appearing once. Input material: PBMCs or T cells enriched from blood (not recorded which). These receptors all stem from a woman aged 30 to 39 who had recovered from COVID-19.

The chain couples TRBV7-9 to TRBJ2-7; 7 bases are a match to TRBD1. The CDR3 loop spans 12 amino acids. Germline V gene sequence: CDR1 SEHNR, CDR2 FQNEAQ (reference sequence). V lost 6 bases and J lost 5; bases outside the gene matches: 4. The chain's CDR3 is CASRRGLDEQYF. CDR3 sequence (DNA): TGTGCCAGCAGGAGGGGGCTGGACGAGCAGTACTTC.

The chain has TRBV3-1 (or the pseudogene TRBV3-2) and TRBJ2-7; 7 bases agree with TRBD1. The CDR3 runs 15 residues. Germline V lookup: CDR1 LGHDT, CDR2 YNNKEL (reference sequence). V lost 3 bases and J lost 3; bases outside the gene matches: 8. CDR3 amino acids: CASSQKGAGGYEQYF. CDR3 in DNA: TGTGCCAGCAGCCAGAAGGGGGCGGGCGGCTACGAGCAGTACTTC.

The chain is built from TRBV19 and TRBJ1-1; TRBD1 matches 7 bases. CDR1 LNHDA and CDR2 SQIVND come from the germline V gene (reference sequence). CDR3 length: 14 amino acids. Trimming took 6 bases from V and 1 from J; bases not matched to a gene: 5. CDR3 in DNA: TGTGCCAGTAGAACGACAGGGCCGAACACTGAAGCTTTCTTT. Its protein product is CASRTTGPNTEAFF.

This chain links TRBV4-2 with TRBJ2-1, with D perhaps TRBD2 (5 bases). The CDR3 contains 13 residues. V lost 1 base and J lost 9, with 10 bases in between. Per germline, CDR1 LGHNA and CDR2 YNFKEQ. The CDR3 reads CASSQGDAGEQFF. CDR3 sequence (DNA): TGTGCCAGCAGCCAAGGGGATGCGGGTGAGCAGTTCTTC.

The genes are TRBV9 and TRBJ2-2; 7 positions agree with TRBD2. Losses at the gene ends were 4 bases for V and 3 bases for J; bases not matched to a gene: 12. The length of the CDR3 is 17 residues. Germline V CDR1 and CDR2: SGDLS, YYNGEE. DNA for the CDR3: TGTGCCAGCAGCTCCGCATCGGGAGGAACCTACACCGGGGAGCTGTTTTTT. It is translated as CASSSASGGTYTGELFF.

Only a few counts were recorded for this clone. Other DNA sequences in the sample encode the same CDR3. The chain uses TRBV7-9 and TRBJ1-5; D is perhaps TRBD1 (5 bases). Trimming left V 3 bases short and J 3 bases short, with 9 bases between. The CDR3 length is 14 residues. Germline-derived CDR1 and CDR2 are SEHNR and FQNEAQ (reference sequence). As DNA, the CDR3 is TGTGCCAGCAGCTTGGGGCAGAACAATCAGCCCCAGCATTTT. This encodes CASSLGQNNQPQHF.

The genes are TRBV7-8 and TRBJ2-2; 9 bases fit TRBD2. This CDR3 is 15 amino acids long. Unmatched junction bases numbered 3, after V lost 5 bases and J lost 2 bases. Per the germline V gene, CDR1 is SGHVS and CDR2 is FQNEAQ. The CDR3 DNA reads TGTGCCAGCAGCGAAGCGGGGGGAAACACCGGGGAGCTGTTTTTT. It translates to CASSEAGGNTGELFF.

V gene TRBV7-6 combines with J gene TRBJ2-2, with TRBD2 as a possible D gene (5 bases). The germline V and J ends were trimmed by 6 bases and 6 bases, with 11 bases remaining between them. Germline V gene data show CDR1 as SGHVS and CDR2 as FNYEAQ. The CDR3 runs to 13 residues. The CDR3 sequence: CASSSSGSGELFF. The CDR3 nucleotides are TGTGCCAGCAGTTCAAGCGGCTCCGGGGAGCTGTTTTTT.

This chain links TRBV7-9 with TRBJ1-2; 7 nucleotides match TRBD1. The CDR3 is 14 amino acids. J was trimmed by 8 bases and V by 1 base; bases with no gene match: 7. Germline V gene sequence: CDR1 SEHNR, CDR2 FQNEAQ (reference sequence). CDR3 nucleotides: TGTGCCAGCAGCTTAGACGGTAACAGGGGAGGCTACACCTTC. Protein product: CASSLDGNRGGYTF.

The rearrangement links TRBV2 to TRBJ2-2, with D possibly TRBD2 on 6 matching bases. The CDR3 is 15 residues long. Germline assignment: CDR1 SNHLY and CDR2 FYNNEI. The V end was cut by 7 bases, the J end by 7 bases, with 19 bases between. The CDR3 nucleotides are TGTGCCAGCATGCTGGAGGGTCAGAGGGGCGGGGAGCTGTTTTTT. Protein product: CASMLEGQRGGELFF.

This clone was seen only a few times. CDR3 protein: CASSLTLDSSSSYEQYF. The CDR3 DNA sequence: TGTGCCAGCAGTTTAACACTGGACAGTTCAAGCTCCTACGAGCAGTACTTC. V gene TRBV27 combines with J gene TRBJ2-7; TRBD1 is a possible D gene (6 bases). CDR1 and CDR2 (germline): MNHEY, SMNVEV (reference sequence). The V and J ends lost 2 bases and 0 bases respectively, with 17 bases between them. This CDR3 region has 17 residues.

The gene calls are TRBV7-2 and TRBJ2-3; tentative D call: TRBD1 (5 bases). CDR1 is SGHTA and CDR2 is FQGNSA in the germline V gene. The V end was cut by 5 bases, the J end by 3 bases, with 9 bases between. The CDR3 extends over 13 amino acids. CDR3 nucleotides: TGTGCCAGCAGCCCCCAGGGAACAGATACGCAGTATTTT. Its translation is CASSPQGTDTQYF. The full variable domain, rest sourced from reference TRBV7-2 and TRBJ2-3, is GAGVSQSPSNKVTEKGKDVELRCDPISGHTALYWYRQSLGQGLEFLIYFQGNSAPDKSGLPSDRFSAERTGGSVSTLTIQRTQQEDSAVYLCASSPQGTDTQYFGPGTRLTVL.

V usage is TRBV27 and J usage is TRBJ2-5; D unresolved. This CDR3 is 11 amino acids long. Between the trimmed V and J ends, which lost 3 bases and 5 bases, there was a span of 4 bases. Looked up from germline, CDR1 is MNHEY and CDR2 is SMNVEV (reference sequence). DNA for the CDR3: TGTGCCAGCAGTTTTCGGGAGACCCAGTACTTC. Protein product: CASSFRETQYF.

This chain joins TRBV12-3 or TRBV12-4 and TRBJ2-7, with D possibly being TRBD1 (6 bases). CDR3 length: 13 residues. V lost 6 bases, J lost 3 bases, and 12 bases lay in between. As DNA, the CDR3 is TGTGCCAGCAGCCCCCAGGGGATCTACGAGCAGTACTTC. This encodes CASSPQGIYEQYF.

The V call is TRBV5-1, the J call TRBJ1-4, with 8 bases aligning to TRBD1. The CDR3 length is 15 residues. CDR1 and CDR2 from the germline V gene are SGHRS and YFSETQ. J lost 4 bases, V lost 4 bases, and 6 bases had no gene match. The CDR3 loop is CASSPLQGVNEKLFF. CDR3 nucleotides: TGCGCCAGCAGCCCCCTACAGGGGGTTAATGAAAAACTGTTTTTT.

V is TRBV5-4 and J is TRBJ1-3, with D perhaps TRBD1 (6 bases). This CDR3 is 15 amino acids long. Germline assignment: CDR1 SGHNT and CDR2 YYREEE (reference sequence). Trimming cost V 4 bases and J 0 bases, with 11 bases left between them. The CDR3: CASSRQEFSGNTIYF. The CDR3 nucleotides are TGTGCCAGCAGCCGACAGGAGTTCTCTGGAAACACCATATATTTT.

The chain combines TRBV18 with TRBJ2-7, with TRBD1 identical over 12 bases. Germline V gene sequence: CDR1 KGHSH, CDR2 LQKENI. The CDR3 has 15 amino acids. The V segment lost 2 bases and the J segment 5 bases; nucleotides outside the gene matches: 4. CDR3 residues: CASSPMGTGGDEQYF. CDR3 in DNA: TGTGCCAGCTCACCAATGGGGACAGGGGGCGACGAGCAGTACTTC.

The chain recombines TRBV6-6 with TRBJ2-7; D might be TRBD2 (5 bases). The CDR3 length is 12 residues. The germline V gene encodes CDR1 MNHNY and CDR2 SVGAGI (reference sequence). V lost 6 bases and J 3 bases, leaving 9 bases between the germline ends. This CDR3 reads CASSPLVYEQYF. CDR3 nucleotides: TGTGCCAGCAGCCCACTAGTCTACGAGCAGTACTTC.

The CDR3 nucleotides are TGCGCCAGCAGCCCCAATTATCTGCGGACAGGGAAGCGGGACTATGGCTACACCTTC. Amino acid sequence: CASSPNYLRTGKRDYGYTF. V gene TRBV4-1 combines with J gene TRBJ1-2; 8 nucleotides align to TRBD1. Germline assignment: CDR1 MGHRA and CDR2 YSYEKL. The CDR3 has 19 residues. J lost 3 bases, V lost 4 bases, and 19 bases had no gene match.

This chain connects TRBV28 to TRBJ2-1; 10 nucleotides line up with TRBD2. The CDR3 runs to 15 residues. V gave up 7 bases and J gave up 3 bases; unmatched junction bases: 6. Germline V gives CDR1 MDHEN, CDR2 SYDVKM. CDR3 coding DNA: TGTGCCAGCAAACGACTAGCGGGTCGCTACAATGAGCAGTTCTTC. Protein: CASKRLAGRYNEQFF. Drawing the rest from reference TRBV28 and TRBJ2-1, the complete variable domain is DVKVTQSSRYLVKRTGEKVFLECVQDMDHENMFWYRQDPGLGLRLIYFSYDVKMKEKGDIPEGYSVSREKKERFSLILESASTNQTSMYLCASKRLAGRYNEQFFGPGTRLTVL.

The J gene is TRBJ1-2, the V gene TRBV25-1, with D unresolved. Looked up from germline, CDR1 is MGHDK and CDR2 is SYGVNS. Trimming took 6 bases from V and 6 from J, leaving 20 bases between them. This CDR3 region has 15 residues. CDR3 sequence reads: CASSPGREWEDGYTF. The CDR3 DNA reads as TGTGCCAGCAGCCCGGGGAGGGAATGGGAAGATGGCTACACCTTC.

V and J are TRBV12-3 or TRBV12-4 and TRBJ1-2; TRBD1 aligns across 8 bases. V shed 5 bases, J shed 6 bases, and the junction held 5 bases outside the gene matches. The CDR3 is 13 amino acids. The CDR3 is CASSRAGGNGYTF. CDR3 DNA sequence: TGTGCCAGCAGTCGCGCAGGGGGCAATGGCTACACCTTC.